A single sample is the source of the 9 T cell receptor beta chains below, sequenced in a study of blood T cell repertoires in COVID-19. Generated by immunoSEQ multiplex PCR, the TCRdb table keeps only in-frame clones and is missing some. The sample carries about 48,000 clones, 77% recorded once. The source material was peripheral blood. These receptors originate from a human donor with active or convalescent COVID-19. The donor label of this sample is uncertain.

The chain has TRBV5-1 and TRBJ1-6; tentatively, D is TRBD1 (6 bases). Germline CDR1 SGHRS, CDR2 YFSETQ. This CDR3 region has 15 residues. V shed 5 bases and J shed 1 base, with 10 bases lying between them. CDR3 region: CASRPGASYNSPLHF. The CDR3 DNA reads TGCGCCAGCAGGCCAGGGGCGTCCTATAATTCACCCCTCCACTTT.

This chain connects TRBV7-2 to TRBJ1-1, with 11 bases identical to TRBD1. The J segment lost 6 bases and the V segment lost 4 bases, leaving 13 bases of the junction unmatched. The CDR3 runs 17 residues. The germline gives CDR1 SGHTA, CDR2 FQGNSA. In nucleotides, the CDR3 is TGTGCCAGCAGCTATTGGACAGGGGGCGCCCGTCAGGCTGAAGCTTTCTTT. This gives the protein CASSYWTGGARQAEAFF.

The chain recombines TRBV6-6 with TRBJ1-1, with TRBD1 identical over 9 bases. CDR3 length: 15 residues. The germline CDR1 and CDR2 sequences are MNHNY and SVGAGI (reference sequence). V lost 5 bases to trimming and J lost 0 bases; unmatched junction nucleotides: 4. CDR3 amino acids: CASSPGTGLNTEAFF. The DNA for the CDR3 is TGTGCCAGCAGTCCTGGGACAGGGTTGAACACTGAAGCTTTCTTT.

This chain connects TRBV5-4 to TRBJ1-1; a weak D match, TRBD1 (6 bases). Germline CDR1 reads SGHNT; CDR2 reads YYREEE (reference sequence). The V end was cut by 5 bases, the J end by 2 bases, with 16 bases between. This CDR3 contains 15 residues. CDR3 in DNA: TGTGCCAGCAGGGCTGGTGGGGGGGCCAACACTGAAGCTTTCTTT. Amino acid sequence: CASRAGGGANTEAFF.

DNA for the CDR3: TGTGCCAGCAGCTTAGACCAGTGGGCGGGTAGGCAAGAGACCCAGTACTTC. This translates into CASSLDQWAGRQETQYF. The gene calls are TRBV7-9 and TRBJ2-5; tentative D call: TRBD2 (5 bases). From germline, CDR1 is SEHNR and CDR2 FQNEAQ (reference sequence). V lost 1 base and J 2 bases, leaving 17 bases between the germline ends. The CDR3 is 17 residues long.

The rearrangement uses TRBV7-9 and TRBJ2-7; the match to TRBD1 covers 7 bases. This CDR3 is 14 amino acids long. CDR1 is SEHNR and CDR2 is FQNEAQ in the germline V gene (reference sequence). V shed 5 bases, J shed 4 bases, and the junction held 8 bases outside the gene matches. The CDR3, as DNA: TGTGCCAGCAGCCCTAAGGACAGGCTGTACGAGCAGTACTTC. It encodes CASSPKDRLYEQYF.

CDR3 loop: CASSFGGDGYTF. DNA for the CDR3: TGTGCCAGCAGTTTCGGTGGAGATGGCTACACCTTC. The chain combines TRBV12-3 or TRBV12-4 with TRBJ1-2, with D unresolved. The V gene lost 3 bases and the J gene lost 6 bases, with 8 bases spanning the gap. The CDR3 is 12 amino acids.

The genes are TRBV30 and TRBJ2-5; TRBD2 matches 8 bases. Germline V gives CDR1 GTSNPN, CDR2 SVGIG (reference sequence). V was pared by 0 bases and J by 4 bases, with 4 bases of the junction left unmatched. CDR3 length: 14 amino acids. This CDR3 is CAWSVGLAGETQYF. CDR3 bases: TGTGCCTGGAGTGTAGGGCTAGCGGGAGAGACCCAGTACTTC.

This clone was recorded once. J is TRBJ1-2 and V is TRBV29-1; the match to TRBD1 covers 11 bases. The CDR3 has 13 amino acids. Per germline, CDR1 SQVTM and CDR2 ANQGSEA. V shed 4 bases and J 8 bases; nucleotides not matched to a gene: 6. CDR3 sequence: CSVVGTGGLGYTF. CDR3 in DNA: TGCAGCGTTGTAGGGACAGGGGGATTGGGCTACACCTTC.